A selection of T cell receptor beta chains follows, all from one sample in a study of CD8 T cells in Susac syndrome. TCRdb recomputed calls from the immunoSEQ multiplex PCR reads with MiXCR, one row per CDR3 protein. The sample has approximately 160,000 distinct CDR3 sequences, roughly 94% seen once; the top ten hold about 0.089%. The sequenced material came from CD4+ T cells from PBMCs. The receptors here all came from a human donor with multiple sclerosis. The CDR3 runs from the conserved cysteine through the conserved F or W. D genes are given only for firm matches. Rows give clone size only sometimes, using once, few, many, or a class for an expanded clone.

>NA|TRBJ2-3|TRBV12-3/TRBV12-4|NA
CASSSGTDTQYF
TGTGCCAGCAGTTCCGGGACAGATACGCAGTATTTT
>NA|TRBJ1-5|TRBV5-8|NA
CASRPRGTGNQPQHF
TGTGCCAGCAGACCGAGGGGGACGGGCAATCAGCCCCAGCATTTT
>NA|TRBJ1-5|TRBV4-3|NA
CASSRSVNQPQHF
TGCGCCAGCAGCCGCAGCGTAAATCAGCCCCAGCATTTT
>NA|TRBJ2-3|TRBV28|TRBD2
CASSFSSGRRDTQYF
TGTGCCAGCAGTTTTTCTAGCGGGAGGAGAGATACGCAGTATTTT
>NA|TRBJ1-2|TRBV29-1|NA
CSTWANYGYTF
TGCAGTACCTGGGCGAACTATGGCTACACCTTC
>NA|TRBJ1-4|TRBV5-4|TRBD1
CASSRDRGGEKLFF
TGTGCCAGCAGTCGGGACAGGGGTGGTGAAAAACTGTTTTTT
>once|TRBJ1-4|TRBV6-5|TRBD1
CASSTGGKKLFF
TGTGCCAGCAGTACAGGGGGCAAAAAACTGTTTTTT
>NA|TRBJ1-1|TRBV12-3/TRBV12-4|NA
CASSLATLHGAEAFF
TGTGCCAGCAGTTTAGCAACCTTGCATGGCGCTGAAGCTTTCTTT
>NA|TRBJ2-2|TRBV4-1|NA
CASSQVDSRLGAGELFF
TGCGCCAGCAGCCAAGTGGACAGCAGACTTGGGGCCGGGGAGCTGTTTTTT
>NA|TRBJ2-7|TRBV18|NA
CASSPLRDTLYEQYF
TGTGCCAGCTCACCACTTCGGGACACCTTGTACGAGCAGTACTTC
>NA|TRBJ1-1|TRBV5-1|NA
CASSADPNTEAFF
TGCGCCAGCAGCGCCGACCCTAACACTGAAGCTTTCTTT
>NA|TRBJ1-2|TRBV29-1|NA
CSVEERGFGYTF
TGCAGCGTTGAAGAAAGGGGGTTCGGCTACACCTTC
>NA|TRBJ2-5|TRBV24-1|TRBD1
CATSDARDSTGTQYF
TGTGCCACCAGTGATGCACGGGACAGCACAGGGACCCAGTACTTC
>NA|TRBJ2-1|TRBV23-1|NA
CASSQSRLANEQFF
TGCGCCAGCAGTCAATCAAGGCTAGCCAATGAGCAGTTCTTC
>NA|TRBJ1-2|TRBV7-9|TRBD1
CASRPGQGDYGYTF
TGTGCCAGCAGACCCGGACAGGGTGACTATGGCTACACCTTC
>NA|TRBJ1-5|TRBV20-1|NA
CSARRQAAPNQPQHF
TGCAGTGCTAGAAGGCAGGCAGCCCCTAATCAGCCCCAGCATTTT
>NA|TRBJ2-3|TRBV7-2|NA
CASSPRGSRDTQYF
TGTGCCAGCAGCCCCCGGGGTAGCCGGGATACGCAGTATTTT
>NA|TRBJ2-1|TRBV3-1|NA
CASSQVQGNEQFF
TGTGCCAGCAGCCAAGTTCAAGGCAATGAGCAGTTCTTC
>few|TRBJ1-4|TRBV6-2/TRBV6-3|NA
CASSWSGQNEKLFF
TGTGCCAGCAGTTGGTCCGGGCAAAATGAAAAACTGTTTTTT
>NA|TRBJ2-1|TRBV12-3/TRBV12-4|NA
CATMGQHNEQFF
TGTGCCACAATGGGCCAGCACAATGAGCAGTTCTTC
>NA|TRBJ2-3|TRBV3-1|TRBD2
CASSQERGGGDTQYF
TGTGCCAGCAGCCAAGAACGCGGGGGTGGTGATACGCAGTATTTT
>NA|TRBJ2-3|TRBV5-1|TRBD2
CASSAPGLAGNTQYF
TGCGCCAGCAGCGCCCCGGGACTAGCGGGAAATACGCAGTATTTT
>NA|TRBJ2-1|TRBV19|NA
CASSLGSRSEQFF
TGTGCCAGTAGTCTGGGGTCTCGGAGTGAGCAGTTCTTC
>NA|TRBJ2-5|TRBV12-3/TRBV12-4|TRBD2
CASSPSGSQTQYF
TGTGCCAGCAGCCCTAGCGGGAGCCAGACCCAGTACTTC
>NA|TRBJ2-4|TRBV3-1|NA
CASSRTKIQYF
TGTGCCAGCAGCCGCACGAAGATTCAGTACTTC
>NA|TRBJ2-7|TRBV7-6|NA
CASSSHRRGGNYEQYF
TGTGCCAGCAGCTCCCACCGACGAGGGGGGAATTACGAGCAGTACTTC
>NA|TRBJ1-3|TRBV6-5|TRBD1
CASSSGGVYSGNTIYF
TGTGCCAGCAGTTCAGGGGGCGTTTACTCTGGAAACACCATATATTTT
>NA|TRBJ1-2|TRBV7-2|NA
CASSRLGTYGYTF
TGTGCCAGCAGCCGCCTGGGGACCTATGGCTACACCTTC
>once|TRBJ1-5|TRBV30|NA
CAWSLSTGSGNQPQHF
TGTGCCTGGAGCTTAAGTACAGGGAGCGGGAATCAGCCCCAGCATTTT
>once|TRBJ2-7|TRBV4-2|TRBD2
CASSQVLGSGRAEDEQYF
TGTGCCAGCAGCCAAGTATTAGGAAGCGGGAGGGCCGAGGACGAGCAGTACTTC
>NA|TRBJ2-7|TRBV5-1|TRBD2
CASSLGTSGDEQYF
TGCGCCAGCAGCTTGGGAACTAGCGGGGACGAGCAGTACTTC
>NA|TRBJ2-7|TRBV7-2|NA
CASTPDRFYEQYF
TGTGCCAGCACCCCCGACAGGTTCTACGAGCAGTACTTC
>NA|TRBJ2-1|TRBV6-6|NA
CASSYNWGRFF
TGTGCCAGCAGTTATAACTGGGGGCGATTCTTC
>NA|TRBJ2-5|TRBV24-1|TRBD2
CATSEASGSQETQYF
TGTGCCACCAGTGAGGCTAGCGGGAGCCAAGAGACCCAGTACTTC
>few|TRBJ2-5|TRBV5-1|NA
CASSPSGEETQYF
TGTGCCAGCTCACCGTCGGGTGAAGAGACCCAGTACTTC
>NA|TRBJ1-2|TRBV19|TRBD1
CASSLSPQGGYGYTF
TGTGCCAGTAGTCTAAGCCCACAGGGGGGCTATGGCTACACCTTC
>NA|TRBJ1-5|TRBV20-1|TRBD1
CSAMDRARAQHF
TGCAGTGCCATGGACAGGGCAAGAGCCCAGCATTTT
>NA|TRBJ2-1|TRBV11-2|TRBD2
CASSLWGLVSGEQFF
TGTGCCAGCAGCTTATGGGGACTAGTATCCGGTGAGCAGTTCTTC
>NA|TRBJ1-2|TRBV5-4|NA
CASSLETTGYTF
TGTGCCAGCAGCTTGGAGACGACGGGCTACACCTTC
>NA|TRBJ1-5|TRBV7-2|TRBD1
CASTPGQGYQPQHF
TGTGCCAGCACCCCGGGACAGGGCTATCAGCCCCAGCATTTT
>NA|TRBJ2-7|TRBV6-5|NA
CASSYTAFTYEQYF
TGTGCCAGCAGTTACACAGCCTTCACCTACGAGCAGTACTTC